This T cell receptor beta chain was sequenced in a study of persistence of HIV-infected CD4 T cells. On the study more broadly: Donors had been on suppressive ART for a median of approximately eight years.

V lost 5 bases and J 1 base, leaving 8 bases between the germline ends. Germline CDR1 reads MNHEY; CDR2 reads SVGAGI. There are 14 residues in the CDR3. Concerning this clone itself: Its antigen is as yet unknown.

This was the immunoSEQ version 4 assay in survey mode. Libraries were prepared by immunoSEQ multiplex PCR; TCRdb keeps only in-frame clonotypes and omits some of them. The sample includes more than 35,000 clones, about nine tenths of them seen just once. Cells were stimulated nonspecifically with anti-CD3/anti-CD28 magnetic beads. CD4+ T cells upregulating both CD40 ligand and CD69 were sorted as responding cells. Donors were HIV-1-infected adults who began suppressive ART during chronic infection. The sequence was obtained from an adult man with HIV who was CMV-seropositive. The rearrangement links TRBV6-5 to TRBJ2-2; D unresolved. The sample here was CD4+ T cells sorted from PBMCs after approximately 19-hour stimulation, taken from a patient who received antiretroviral therapy. The CDR3 is CASSTHWNTGELFF. The DNA for the CDR3 is TGTGCCAGCAGTACCCACTGGAACACCGGGGAGCTGTTTTTT.